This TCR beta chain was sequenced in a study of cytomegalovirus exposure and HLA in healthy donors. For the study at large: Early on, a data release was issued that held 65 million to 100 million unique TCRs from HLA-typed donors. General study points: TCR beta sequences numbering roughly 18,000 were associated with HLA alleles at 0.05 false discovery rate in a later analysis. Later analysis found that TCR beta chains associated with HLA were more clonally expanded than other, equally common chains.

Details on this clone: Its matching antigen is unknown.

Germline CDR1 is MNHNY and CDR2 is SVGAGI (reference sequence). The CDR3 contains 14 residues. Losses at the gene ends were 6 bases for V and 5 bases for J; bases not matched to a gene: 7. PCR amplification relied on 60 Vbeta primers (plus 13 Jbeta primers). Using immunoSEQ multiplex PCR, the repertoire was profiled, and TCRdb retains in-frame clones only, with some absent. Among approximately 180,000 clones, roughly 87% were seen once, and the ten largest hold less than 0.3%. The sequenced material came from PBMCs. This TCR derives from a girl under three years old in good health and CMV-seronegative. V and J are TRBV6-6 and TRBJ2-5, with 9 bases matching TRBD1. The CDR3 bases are TGTGCCAGCAGCCCACAGGGGGCGGAGGAGACCCAGTACTTC. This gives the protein CASSPQGAEETQYF.